Listed below are T cell receptor beta chains from one sample, sequenced in a study of PD-1 blockade in classical Hodgkin lymphoma. Method: immunoSEQ multiplex PCR; TCRdb's copy keeps in-frame clones and lacks some. The repertoire holds about 28,000 clones, with roughly 80% as singletons. This specimen was CD4+ T cells from blood, taken before the fourth cycle of nivolumab. The source is a human donor with classical Hodgkin lymphoma. CDR3s include the opening cysteine and the closing phenylalanine or tryptophan. A D gene is named only where the DNA matches it firmly. Clone sizes are given selectively: once, few, many, or a class where the clone is expanded.

clone_size	v_call	d_call	j_call	cdr3_nt	cdr3_aa
once	TRBV12-5	NA	TRBJ1-1	TGTGCTAGTGGTTTTCCCCTATCAGGGACGGCTTTCTTT	CASGFPLSGTAFF
NA	TRBV7-2	TRBD2	TRBJ2-5	TGTGCCAGCAACCCGGGACTAGCGAAAGAGACCCAGTACTTC	CASNPGLAKETQYF
NA	TRBV27	TRBD1	TRBJ2-5	TGTGCCAGCAGTTTAGACAGGGTAGGAGAGACCCAGTACTTC	CASSLDRVGETQYF
NA	TRBV19	NA	TRBJ1-5	TGTGCCAGTAGGGGGATGGGAGATCAGCCCCAGCATTTT	CASRGMGDQPQHF
NA	TRBV7-3	NA	TRBJ1-1	TGTGCCAGCAGCTTAACAAGGGTAACTGAAGCTTTCTTT	CASSLTRVTEAFF
NA	TRBV18	NA	TRBJ2-7	TGTGCCAGCTCACCCGACAGTGCCCTTCCGGAGCAGTACTTC	CASSPDSALPEQYF
NA	TRBV6-5	NA	TRBJ2-1	TGTGCCAGCAGCCGATGGAGGGGAATCGAGCAGTTCTTC	CASSRWRGIEQFF
few	TRBV7-6	NA	TRBJ1-1	TGTGCCAGCAGCTTAGGGATTAACACTGAAGCTTTCTTT	CASSLGINTEAFF
NA	TRBV6-5	NA	TRBJ1-2	TGTGCCAGCACTCGAGTAGGGGCGACGGTGGGCTACACCTTC	CASTRVGATVGYTF
NA	TRBV10-3	NA	TRBJ2-7	TGTGCCATCAGTGTAACGGGCTACGAGCAGTACTTC	CAISVTGYEQYF
NA	TRBV7-2	NA	TRBJ2-3	TGTGCCAGCAGCTCAAACCTCGGGACCCACACAGATACGCAGTATTTT	CASSSNLGTHTDTQYF
few	TRBV1	NA	TRBJ1-1	TGCACCAGCAGCCAAGAATGGAGGAGGGGAGCTTTCTTT	CTSSQEWRRGAFF
NA	TRBV2	NA	TRBJ2-3	TGTGCCAGCAGTGACTGGGGAGATACGCAGTATTTT	CASSDWGDTQYF
NA	TRBV7-9	TRBD1	TRBJ2-1	TGTGCCAGCAGCTTATACGGCAACAGGGGGCATGAGCAGTTCTTC	CASSLYGNRGHEQFF
few	TRBV6-6	NA	TRBJ2-7	TGTGCCAGCAGTCCGGGACCCCTCGAGCAGTACTTC	CASSPGPLEQYF
once	TRBV29-1	TRBD1	TRBJ2-3	TGCAGCGGAAGTAACAGGGGTCTGGGTTGGACAGATACGCAGTATTTT	CSGSNRGLGWTDTQYF
NA	TRBV6-1	NA	TRBJ1-5	TGTGCCAGTAGTTTCGAGGACCAGCCCCAGCATTTT	CASSFEDQPQHF
NA	TRBV4-2	NA	TRBJ2-7	TGTGCCAGCAGCCAGGACATGGGGGAGCAGTACTTC	CASSQDMGEQYF
NA	TRBV5-6	NA	TRBJ1-1	TGTGCCAGCAGCTTGTTGGGGACTGAAGCTTTCTTT	CASSLLGTEAFF
NA	TRBV5-1	NA	TRBJ2-3	TGCGCCAGCAGCGACTATCCCCCGGGCCACCAGGGGAGAGATACGCAGTATTTT	CASSDYPPGHQGRDTQYF
few	TRBV19	TRBD2	TRBJ2-7	TGTGCCAGTAGTAACCCTCTGGCGGGAGTGTCCTACGAGCAGTACTTC	CASSNPLAGVSYEQYF
few	TRBV18	TRBD1	TRBJ1-3	TGTGCCAGCTCACCAGTGCGGGGACAGGGGGCTGACTCCTCTGGAAACACCATATATTTT	CASSPVRGQGADSSGNTIYF
few	TRBV19	NA	TRBJ1-2	TGTGCCAGTATCTCGGACGGGTACTATGGCTACACCTTC	CASISDGYYGYTF
NA	TRBV6-5	NA	TRBJ2-1	TGTGCCAGCAGCCACAAATGGGAGCAGTTCTTC	CASSHKWEQFF
NA	TRBV5-1	TRBD1	TRBJ2-7	TGCGCCAGCTACCGGGACAGGTGGTACTTC	CASYRDRWYF
NA	TRBV5-1	NA	TRBJ2-5	TGCGCCAGCAGCTTGACCCGACAGCAAGAGACCCAGTACTTC	CASSLTRQQETQYF
NA	TRBV6-6	TRBD2	TRBJ2-4	TGTGCCAGCAGCCCACTAGCGGGGGGACCAAACATTCAGTACTTC	CASSPLAGGPNIQYF
once	TRBV9	NA	TRBJ2-3	TGTGCCAGCAGTTATAGCGGATTCACAGATACGCAGTATTTT	CASSYSGFTDTQYF
NA	TRBV9	NA	TRBJ1-5	TGTGCCAGCAGCGTAAGGATCCTTAGCAATCAGCCCCAGCATTTT	CASSVRILSNQPQHF
NA	TRBV4-1	TRBD2	TRBJ2-5	TGCGCCAGCAGCCAAGATCGAGCGGGGGGCCAAGAGACCCAGTACTTC	CASSQDRAGGQETQYF
NA	TRBV7-6	TRBD1	TRBJ2-2	TGTGCCAGCAGCTACGGGACAGACAACACCGGGGAGCTGTTTTTT	CASSYGTDNTGELFF
few	TRBV2	NA	TRBJ2-3	TGTGCCAGCAGTTACAGCACAGATACGCAGTATTTT	CASSYSTDTQYF
NA	TRBV27	NA	TRBJ2-2	TGTGCCAGCAGTTTAGTTAGCACCGGGGAGCTGTTTTTT	CASSLVSTGELFF
few	TRBV10-1	NA	TRBJ1-5	TGCGCCAGCCTGCGCACAGCAGGGTTCAATCAGCCCCAGCATTTT	CASLRTAGFNQPQHF
NA	TRBV4-3	NA	TRBJ2-3	TGCGCCAGCAGCAACCTAGGCACAGATACGCAGTATTTT	CASSNLGTDTQYF
NA	TRBV25-1	NA	TRBJ2-3	TGTGCCAGCAGTGACTCGAGAGGTAGCGATACGCAGTATTTT	CASSDSRGSDTQYF
NA	TRBV5-4	NA	TRBJ1-4	TGTGCCAGCAGCGGGCGGGATGGGGGAAAACTGTTTTTT	CASSGRDGGKLFF
NA	TRBV27	NA	TRBJ1-4	TGTGCCAGCAGTCCGTACCCGAGGGATGGGGGAAAACTGTTTTTT	CASSPYPRDGGKLFF
NA	TRBV29-1	NA	TRBJ2-1	TGCAGCGTTGACTCGGGGGCTAGCGACATAAACAATGAGCAGTTCTTC	CSVDSGASDINNEQFF
NA	TRBV9	TRBD1	TRBJ2-3	TGTGCCAGCAGCGTATGGCTGGGACAGGGTATCGCAGATACGCAGTATTTT	CASSVWLGQGIADTQYF
NA	TRBV29-1	NA	TRBJ1-1	TGCAGCGCCCGAAAGGGCCTTTGGGACACTGAAGCTTTCTTT	CSARKGLWDTEAFF
NA	TRBV19	TRBD1	TRBJ1-2	TGTGCCAGTAGACAGACAGGGCTTGACTATGGCTACACCTTC	CASRQTGLDYGYTF
NA	TRBV30	NA	TRBJ2-3	TGTGCCTGGAGTGTAATGCCCGGGGTCACAGATACGCAGTATTTT	CAWSVMPGVTDTQYF
NA	TRBV7-9	NA	TRBJ1-2	TGTGCCGGATCTTTCGGGATCTATGGCTACACCTTC	CAGSFGIYGYTF
NA	TRBV6-5	NA	TRBJ1-2	TGTGCCAGCAGTTACTCCGGGTTCGACAGCGGCTACACCTTC	CASSYSGFDSGYTF
NA	TRBV6-6	NA	TRBJ2-1	TGTGCCAGCATTGGCGGGACTCCCTCCTACAATGAGCAGTTCTTC	CASIGGTPSYNEQFF
NA	TRBV19	NA	TRBJ1-4	TGTGCCAGTAGTAGGCAGGGAGTAGAAAAACTGTTTTTT	CASSRQGVEKLFF
NA	TRBV6-5	NA	TRBJ2-5	TGTGCCAGCAGTTCTCAGACTGGAAAAGAGACCCAGTACTTC	CASSSQTGKETQYF
NA	TRBV27	TRBD1	TRBJ1-4	TGTGCCAGCAGTTTTGTTGGGACAGGGGGCGTTGAGGGTGAAAAACTGTTTTTT	CASSFVGTGGVEGEKLFF